The rows below give T cell receptor beta chains drawn from one sample of a study of T cells after yellow fever vaccination. TCRdb itself ran the 5' RACE reads through MiXCR, one entry per CDR3 protein. The data contain 300,000 or so distinct CDR3 sequences, approximately 8% of them singletons. The source material was PBMCs, sampled about 41 days after the first yellow fever vaccination. The source is a man aged 18 to 35 who received the YFV17D yellow fever vaccine. The CDR3 runs from the conserved cysteine through the conserved F or W. The order of the fields is J gene, D gene, V gene, clone size, CDR3 DNA, CDR3 protein. The D gene is left open where the match is weak. Only some rows state a clone size, as once, few, many or a class for expanded clones.

>TRBJ2-7|.|TRBV9|few
TGTGCCAGCAGCGTAGGAGCAGGGAGTCGCGAGCAGTACTTC
CASSVGAGSREQYF
>TRBJ2-1|.|TRBV12-3/TRBV12-4|many
TGTGCCAGTAGCTTAGCCCCCAGGAACAATGAGCAGTTCTTC
CASSLAPRNNEQFF
>TRBJ1-1|TRBD1|TRBV3-1|.
TGTGCCAGCAGCTGGCGCGGACAGGGGATTACTGAAGCTTTCTTT
CASSWRGQGITEAFF
>TRBJ2-1|.|TRBV11-3|.
TGTGCCAGCAGCTTAGATTACAGGTTCTACAATGAGCAGTTCTTC
CASSLDYRFYNEQFF
>TRBJ2-2|.|TRBV6-1|few
TGTGCCAGCAGTGTGCCAGGGTGGACCGGGGAGCTGTTTTTT
CASSVPGWTGELFF
>TRBJ2-3|.|TRBV5-1|.
TGCGCCAGCAGCTTGGATGGTAGGGAGAAAGATACGCAGTATTTT
CASSLDGREKDTQYF
>TRBJ1-6|.|TRBV27|.
TGTGCCAGCAGTTTATCAGGGGGTGATTCACCCCTCCACTTT
CASSLSGGDSPLHF
>TRBJ1-1|.|TRBV4-3|few
TGCGCCAGCAGCCAAGGGGGAAGGGGGATTAAAAATGAAGCTTTCTTT
CASSQGGRGIKNEAFF
>TRBJ1-2|TRBD1|TRBV20-1|.
TGCAGTGCTAGACGACAGGGGAATCTTGGCTATGGCTACACCTTC
CSARRQGNLGYGYTF
>TRBJ1-2|.|TRBV5-5|many
TGTGCCAGCAGCTTTTCAGGTCCATATGGCTACACCTTC
CASSFSGPYGYTF
>TRBJ2-2|TRBD2|TRBV6-1|few
TGTGCCAGCAGGTCTGGGGGGGGGTACACCGGGGAGCTGTTTTTT
CASRSGGGYTGELFF
>TRBJ2-7|TRBD1|TRBV20-1|.
TGCAGTGCTAGGACAGGGGTGGGACGCGAGCAGTACTTC
CSARTGVGREQYF
>TRBJ2-7|.|TRBV4-1|few
TGCGCCAGCAGCCAAACCGGGACGGCCGATTACGAGCAGTACTTC
CASSQTGTADYEQYF
>TRBJ2-3|TRBD1|TRBV7-2|few
TGTGCCAGCAGCTTCATCCGGGACAGGGGTCTCACAGATACGCAGTATTTT
CASSFIRDRGLTDTQYF
>TRBJ2-7|.|TRBV27|.
TGTGCCAGCAAGCGGGGGACAGGCCAGTCATACGAGCAGTACTTC
CASKRGTGQSYEQYF
>TRBJ1-1|.|TRBV7-3|.
TGTGCCAGCAAGATCGACAGGAACACTGAAGCTTTCTTT
CASKIDRNTEAFF
>TRBJ1-4|.|TRBV4-2|few
TGTGCCAGCAGCCAAGATTCCTCGGGGGGTAATGAAAAACTGTTTTTT
CASSQDSSGGNEKLFF
>TRBJ2-1|TRBD1|TRBV5-1|.
TGCGCCAGCAGCTCCGGGACAGGCGATGAGCAGTTCTTC
CASSSGTGDEQFF
>TRBJ2-7|.|TRBV7-3|.
TGTGCCAGCAGCTTCCCTAGGGGAGAGCAGTACTTC
CASSFPRGEQYF
>TRBJ2-5|.|TRBV7-9|.
TGTGCCAGCAGCTTAGGGTTTGGTGGCGAGACCCAGTACTTC
CASSLGFGGETQYF
>TRBJ2-4|.|TRBV12-3/TRBV12-4|.
TGTGCCAGCAGCCGGGGTCAGGTTCAAAAAAACATTCAGTACTTC
CASSRGQVQKNIQYF
>TRBJ2-2|.|TRBV27|.
TGTGCCAGCGCACCCAGGGGGGCCGGGGAGCTGTTTTTT
CASAPRGAGELFF